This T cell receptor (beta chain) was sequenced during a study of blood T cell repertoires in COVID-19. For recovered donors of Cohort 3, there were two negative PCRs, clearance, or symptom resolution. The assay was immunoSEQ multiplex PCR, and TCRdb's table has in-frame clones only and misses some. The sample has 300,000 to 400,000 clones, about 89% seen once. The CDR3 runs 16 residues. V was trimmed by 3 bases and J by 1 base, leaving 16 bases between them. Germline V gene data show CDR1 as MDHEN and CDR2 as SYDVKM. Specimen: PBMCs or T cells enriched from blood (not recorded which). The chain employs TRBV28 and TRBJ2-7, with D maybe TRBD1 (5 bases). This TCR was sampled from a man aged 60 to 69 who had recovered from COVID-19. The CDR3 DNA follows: TGTGCCAGCAGTTTCACGTTTGACAGACCGTCCTACGAGCAGTACTTC. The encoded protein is CASSFTFDRPSYEQYF. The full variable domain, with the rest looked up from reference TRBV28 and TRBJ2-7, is DVKVTQSSRYLVKRTGEKVFLECVQDMDHENMFWYRQDPGLGLRLIYFSYDVKMKEKGDIPEGYSVSREKKERFSLILESASTNQTSMYLCASSFTFDRPSYEQYFGPGTRLTVT.